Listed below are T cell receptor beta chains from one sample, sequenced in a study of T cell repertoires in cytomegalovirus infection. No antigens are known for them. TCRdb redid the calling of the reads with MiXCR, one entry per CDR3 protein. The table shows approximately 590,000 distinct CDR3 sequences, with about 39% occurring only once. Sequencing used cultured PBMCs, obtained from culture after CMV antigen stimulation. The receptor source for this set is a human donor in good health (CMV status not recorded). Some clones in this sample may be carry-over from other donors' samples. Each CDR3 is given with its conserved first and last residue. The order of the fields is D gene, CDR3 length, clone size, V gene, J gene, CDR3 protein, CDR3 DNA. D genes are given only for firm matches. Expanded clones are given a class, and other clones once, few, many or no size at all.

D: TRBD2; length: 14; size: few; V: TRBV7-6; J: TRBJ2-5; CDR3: CASSLMAGGETQYF; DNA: TGTGCCAGCAGCTTAATGGCGGGGGGGGAGACCCAGTACTTC
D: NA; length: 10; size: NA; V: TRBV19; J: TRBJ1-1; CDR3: CASTPPAAFF; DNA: TGTGCCAGTACCCCTCCTGCAGCTTTCTTT
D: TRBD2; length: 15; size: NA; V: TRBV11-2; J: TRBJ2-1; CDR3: CASSLGAGGLNEQFF; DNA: TGTGCCAGCAGCTTAGGGGCGGGGGGTCTGAATGAGCAGTTCTTC
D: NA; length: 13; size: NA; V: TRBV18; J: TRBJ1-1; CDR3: CASSPLEATEAFF; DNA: TGTGCCAGCTCACCACTTGAGGCCACTGAAGCTTTCTTT
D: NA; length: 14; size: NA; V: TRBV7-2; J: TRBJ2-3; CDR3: CASSLGSAADTQYF; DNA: TGTGCCAGCAGCTTAGGTAGTGCGGCAGATACGCAGTATTTT
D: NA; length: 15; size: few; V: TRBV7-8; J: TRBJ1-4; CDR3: CASSLWGATNEKLFF; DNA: TGTGCCAGCAGCTTATGGGGTGCAACTAATGAAAAACTGTTTTTT
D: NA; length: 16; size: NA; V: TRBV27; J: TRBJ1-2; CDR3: CASSSIQGRRTYGYTF; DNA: TGTGCCAGCAGTTCGATACAGGGTCGCCGAACCTATGGCTACACCTTC
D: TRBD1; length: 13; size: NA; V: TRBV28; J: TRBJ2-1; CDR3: CASSPRQGGEQFF; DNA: TGTGCCAGCAGTCCTAGACAGGGCGGGGAGCAGTTCTTC
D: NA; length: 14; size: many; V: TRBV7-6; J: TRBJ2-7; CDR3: CASTPDVVAYEQYF; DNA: TGTGCCAGCACCCCCGACGTGGTAGCGTACGAGCAGTACTTC
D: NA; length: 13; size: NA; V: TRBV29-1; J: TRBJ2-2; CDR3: CSVEQGYTGELFF; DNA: TGCAGCGTTGAACAAGGTTACACCGGGGAGCTGTTTTTT
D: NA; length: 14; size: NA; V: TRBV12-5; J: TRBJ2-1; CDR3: CASARRDAENEQFF; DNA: TGTGCTAGTGCCCGGAGGGACGCTGAAAATGAGCAGTTCTTC
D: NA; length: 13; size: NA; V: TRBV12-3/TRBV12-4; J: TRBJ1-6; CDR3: CASSLKGVAPLHF; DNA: TGTGCCAGCAGTTTAAAGGGGGTGGCACCCCTCCACTTT
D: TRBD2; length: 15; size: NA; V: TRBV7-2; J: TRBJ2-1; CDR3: CASSLWAGGYNEQFF; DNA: TGTGCCAGCAGCTTATGGGCGGGGGGGTACAATGAGCAGTTCTTC
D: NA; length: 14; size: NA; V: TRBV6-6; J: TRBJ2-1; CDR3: CASRQALSYNEQFF; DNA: TGTGCCAGCCGACAGGCCCTTTCCTACAATGAGCAGTTCTTC
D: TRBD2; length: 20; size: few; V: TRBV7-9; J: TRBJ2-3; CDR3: CASSSRGGASGRMTADTQYF; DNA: TGTGCCAGCAGCTCGAGGGGCGGGGCGAGCGGGAGGATGACAGCAGATACGCAGTATTTT
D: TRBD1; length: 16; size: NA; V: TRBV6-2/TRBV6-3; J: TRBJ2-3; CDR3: CASSYSLKTGADTQYF; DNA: TGTGCCAGCAGTTACTCCTTGAAGACAGGGGCAGATACGCAGTATTTT
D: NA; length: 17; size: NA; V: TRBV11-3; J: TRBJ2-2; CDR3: CASRYAVGPTYTGELFF; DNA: TGTGCCAGCAGATACGCGGTCGGGCCTACATACACCGGGGAGCTGTTTTTT
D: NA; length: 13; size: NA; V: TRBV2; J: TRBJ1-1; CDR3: CASSPTGGAGAFF; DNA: TGTGCCAGCAGTCCCACAGGTGGGGCAGGAGCTTTCTTT
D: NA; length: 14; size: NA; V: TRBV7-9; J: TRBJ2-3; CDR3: CASSLRDNTDTQYF; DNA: TGTGCCAGCAGCCTTAGGGACAACACAGATACGCAGTATTTT
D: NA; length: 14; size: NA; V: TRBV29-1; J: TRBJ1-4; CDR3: CSAAGWVGGEKLFF; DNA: TGCAGCGCCGCCGGATGGGTCGGCGGGGAAAAACTGTTTTTT
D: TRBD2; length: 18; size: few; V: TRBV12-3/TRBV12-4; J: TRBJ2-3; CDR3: CASSSRRGSGGVTDTQYF; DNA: TGTGCCAGCAGTTCCCGGAGGGGTAGCGGGGGGGTCACAGATACGCAGTATTTT
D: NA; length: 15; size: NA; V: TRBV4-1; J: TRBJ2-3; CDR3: CASSRLGERTDTQYF; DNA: TGCGCCAGCAGCCGCCTAGGGGAGCGGACAGATACGCAGTATTTT
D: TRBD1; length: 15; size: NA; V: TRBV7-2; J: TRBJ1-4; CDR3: CASSPRTGSREKLFF; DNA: TGTGCCAGCAGCCCCCGGACAGGGTCGAGGGAAAAACTGTTTTTT
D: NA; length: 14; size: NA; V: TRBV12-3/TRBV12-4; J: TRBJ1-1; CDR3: CASSLHGRNTEAFF; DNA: TGTGCCAGCAGTTTACATGGACGTAACACTGAAGCTTTCTTT
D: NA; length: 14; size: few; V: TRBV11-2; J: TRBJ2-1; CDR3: CASSYWREWNEQFF; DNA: TGTGCCAGCAGCTATTGGAGGGAGTGGAATGAGCAGTTCTTC
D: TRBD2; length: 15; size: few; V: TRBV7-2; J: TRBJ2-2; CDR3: CASSLGGNLGGELFF; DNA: TGTGCCAGCAGCCTGGGGGGGAATTTGGGCGGGGAGCTGTTTTTT
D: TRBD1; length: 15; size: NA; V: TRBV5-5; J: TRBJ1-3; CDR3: CASSPLRDSGNTIYF; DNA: TGTGCCAGCAGCCCATTGCGGGACAGCGGAAACACCATATATTTT
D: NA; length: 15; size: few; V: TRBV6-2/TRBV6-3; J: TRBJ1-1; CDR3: CASSYARPGNTEAFF; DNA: TGTGCCAGCAGTTACGCGAGGCCAGGGAACACTGAAGCTTTCTTT
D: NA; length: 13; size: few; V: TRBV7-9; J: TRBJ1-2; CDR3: CASSPRRDGGYTF; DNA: TGTGCCAGCAGCCCCAGGCGCGATGGGGGCTACACCTTC
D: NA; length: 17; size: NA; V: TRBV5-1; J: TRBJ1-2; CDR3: CASSLARIGRSSYGYTF; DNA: TGCGCCAGCAGCTTGGCCCGGATTGGGAGGTCCTCCTATGGCTACACCTTC
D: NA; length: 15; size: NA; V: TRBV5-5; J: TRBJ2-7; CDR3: CASSRDVGDSYEQYF; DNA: TGTGCCAGCAGTAGGGACGTCGGGGATAGCTACGAGCAGTACTTC
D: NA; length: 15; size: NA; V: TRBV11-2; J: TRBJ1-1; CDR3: CASSSRYPLSAEAFF; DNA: TGTGCCAGCAGCTCCAGATACCCACTTTCGGCGGAAGCTTTCTTT
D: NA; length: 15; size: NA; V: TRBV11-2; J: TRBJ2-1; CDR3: CASSQGGTMYNEQFF; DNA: TGTGCCAGCAGCCAGGGGGGGACTATGTACAATGAGCAGTTCTTC
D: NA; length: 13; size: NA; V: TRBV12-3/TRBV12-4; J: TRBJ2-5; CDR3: CASSLGWWETQYF; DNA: TGTGCCAGCAGTTTAGGCTGGTGGGAGACCCAGTACTTC
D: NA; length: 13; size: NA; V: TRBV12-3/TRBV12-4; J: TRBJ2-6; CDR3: CASSSADANVLTF; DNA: TGTGCCAGCAGTTCAGCGGACGCGAACGTCCTGACTTTC
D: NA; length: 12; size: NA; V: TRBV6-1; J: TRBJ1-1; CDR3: CASSDRAAEAFF; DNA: TGTGCCAGCAGTGACAGGGCCGCTGAAGCTTTCTTT
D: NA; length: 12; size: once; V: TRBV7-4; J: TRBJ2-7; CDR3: CASSSPGAEQYF; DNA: TGTGCCAGCAGCTCGCCAGGGGCCGAGCAGTACTTC
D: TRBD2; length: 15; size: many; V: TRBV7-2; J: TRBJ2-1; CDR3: CASNHPSGAYNEQFF; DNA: TGTGCCAGCAACCACCCCAGCGGGGCTTACAATGAGCAGTTCTTC